The 21 T cell receptor beta chains listed next were all sequenced from one sample in a study of blood T cell repertoires in COVID-19 (dated by TCRdb to between 2020 and 2021). The library was built by means of the immunoSEQ multiplex PCR assay. TCRdb retrieved this table from immuneACCESS and kept in-frame rearrangements only. Not all clones are present; in checked studies, unresolved V genes account for under half, and no reason is known for the remainder. In this sample the table shows tens of thousands of clones, around 86% of which occur a single time. The ten largest clonotypes hold less than 35% of the sample. Sequencing was carried out using peripheral blood. Receptors originate from a man aged 45-65 years with active or convalescent COVID-19.

The J gene is TRBJ2-6, the V gene TRBV18; TRBD1 is a possible D gene (6 bases). From germline, CDR1 is KGHSH and CDR2 LQKENI. Deletions cut 10 bases from V and 0 bases from J, with 16 bases between. This CDR3 has 16 amino acids. The CDR3, as DNA: TGTGCCACTTTTACTGGACAGAACTCTGGGGCCAACGTCCTGACTTTC. Translation gives CATFTGQNSGANVLTF.

The rearrangement links TRBV5-1 to TRBJ2-7; 7 nucleotides line up with TRBD1. The CDR3 consists of 13 residues. Trimming at V came to 4 bases and at J to 3 bases, leaving 4 bases not matched to a gene. Germline CDR1 and CDR2: SGHRS and YFSETQ. CDR3 loop: CASSQGQNYEQYF. CDR3 DNA sequence: TGCGCCAGCAGCCAGGGACAGAACTACGAGCAGTACTTC. The variable domain in full, completed from reference TRBV5-1 and TRBJ2-7, reads KAGVTQTPRYLIKTRGQQVTLSCSPISGHRSVSWYQQTPGQGLQFLFEYFSETQRNKGNFPGRFSGRQFSNSRSEMNVSTLELGDSALYLCASSQGQNYEQYFGPGTRLTVT.

The CDR3 loop is CASSVLSGGNEGEQFF. CDR3 nucleotide sequence: TGTGCCAGCAGCGTACTAAGTGGCGGGAACGAGGGTGAGCAGTTCTTC. The rearrangement uses TRBV9 and TRBJ2-1; a weak D match, TRBD2 (6 bases). Trimming left V 1 base short and J 9 bases short, with 20 bases between. The CDR3 has 16 residues. Germline V gene data show CDR1 as SGDLS and CDR2 as YYNGEE. The complete variable domain, with remaining parts taken from reference TRBV9 and TRBJ2-1, reads DSGVTQTPKHLITATGQRVTLRCSPRSGDLSVYWYQQSLDQGLQFLIQYYNGEERAKGNILERFSAQQFPDLHSELNLSSLELGDSALYFCASSVLSGGNEGEQFFGPGTRLTVL.

This clone showed up just once. The rearrangement uses TRBV19 and TRBJ2-7, with D unclear. Germline CDR1 and CDR2: LNHDA and SQIVND (reference sequence). The CDR3 runs to 17 residues. V was trimmed by 0 bases and J by 2 bases, leaving 17 bases between them. The CDR3 DNA follows: TGTGCCAGTAGTATAGATCCTTCTATCCTAAACCCCTACGAGCAGTACTTC. Translating it yields CASSIDPSILNPYEQYF.

The V call is TRBV5-6, the J call TRBJ2-1, with 8 bases identical to TRBD1. The CDR3 is 14 residues long. V was pared by 2 bases and J by 7 bases, with 5 bases of the junction left unmatched. CDR1 and CDR2 (germline): SGHDT, YYEEEE. CDR3 protein: CASSFGTGWNEQFF. CDR3 DNA sequence: TGTGCCAGCAGCTTCGGGACAGGTTGGAATGAGCAGTTCTTC.

The chain couples TRBV18 to TRBJ2-2, with TRBD2 matching over 12 bases. Trimming took 3 bases from V and 2 from J; bases not matched to a gene: 4. The germline gives CDR1 KGHSH, CDR2 LQKENI. This CDR3 comprises 17 residues. Written as DNA, the CDR3 is TGTGCCAGCTCACCGACTAGCGGGGGACCAAACACCGGGGAGCTGTTTTTT. Translation: CASSPTSGGPNTGELFF.

This clone showed up just a few times. The V call is TRBV19, the J call TRBJ2-7; 8 bases map to TRBD1. The CDR3 length is 14 residues. The V gene end was trimmed by 6 bases and the J gene end by 3 bases; junction bases not matched to a gene: 7. Germline V lookup: CDR1 LNHDA, CDR2 SQIVND (reference sequence). The DNA of the CDR3 is TGTGCCAGTAGCCGAGGACAGGGTCGCTACGAGCAGTACTTC. Translated: CASSRGQGRYEQYF.

The chain employs TRBV25-1 and TRBJ1-2, with D possibly TRBD1 on 6 matching bases. The CDR3 length is 14 residues. The V gene's germline CDR1 is MGHDK and CDR2 SYGVNS. V lost 6 bases, J lost 4 bases, and 15 bases lay in between. The chain's CDR3 is CASRETGAFYGYTF. CDR3 coding DNA: TGTGCCAGCAGGGAGACAGGCGCTTTCTATGGCTACACCTTC.

The J gene is TRBJ2-3, the V gene TRBV4-2, with 12 bases lining up with TRBD2. Trimming took 2 bases from V and 4 from J; bases not matched to a gene: 4. CDR3 length: 16 residues. Germline V CDR1 and CDR2: LGHNA, YNFKEQ. CDR3 protein: CASSQRLAGEADTQYF. CDR3 sequence (DNA): TGTGCCAGCAGCCAAAGACTAGCGGGAGAGGCAGATACGCAGTATTTT.

The chain couples TRBV12-5 to TRBJ2-5; maybe TRBD1 (7 bases). Germline CDR1 is LGHNT and CDR2 is FRNRAP. The CDR3 is made up of 14 amino acids. Trimming removed 4 bases at V and 5 bases at J, with 14 bases between. DNA of the CDR3: TGTGCTAGTGGTTCGGGGGACAGTGCCGAGACCCAGTACTTC. The encoded protein is CASGSGDSAETQYF.

This clone was picked up one time. The chain recombines TRBV5-6 with TRBJ1-1; TRBD1 matches at 9 bases. The length of the CDR3 is 17 residues. The germline V gene encodes CDR1 SGHDT and CDR2 YYEEEE. Trimming took 4 bases from V and 0 from J; bases not matched to a gene: 10. This CDR3 reads CASSATGGGFMNTEAFF. The DNA of the CDR3 is TGTGCCAGCAGCGCGACAGGGGGTGGTTTTATGAACACTGAAGCTTTCTTT.

V gene TRBV9 combines with J gene TRBJ2-1, with TRBD2 identical over 7 bases. J was trimmed by 4 bases and V by 6 bases; bases with no gene match: 4. Germline V lookup: CDR1 SGDLS, CDR2 YYNGEE. This CDR3 has 13 amino acids. The CDR3 DNA follows: TGTGCCAGCACTAGCGGAGTATACAATGAGCAGTTCTTC. Translating gives CASTSGVYNEQFF.

The genes are TRBV5-4 and TRBJ2-6, with D perhaps TRBD2 (6 bases). In germline, CDR1 is SGHNT, CDR2 YYREEE (reference sequence). Trimming took off 1 base at V and 2 bases at J, with 16 bases between the two ends. The CDR3 is 18 amino acids. The CDR3 DNA sequence: TGTGCCAGCAGCTTGCGGGACTTGCTAGCGCCTGGGGCCAACGTCCTGACTTTC. Its translation is CASSLRDLLAPGANVLTF.

The table lists this clone with a few counts. The chain recombines TRBV19 with TRBJ2-7; tentative D call: TRBD2 (5 bases). Trimming removed 6 bases from V and 3 bases from J, with 12 bases in between. Germline V gene lookup returns CDR1 LNHDA and CDR2 SQIVND (reference sequence). This CDR3 spans 13 amino acids. The DNA of the CDR3 is TGTGCCAGTAGCCTGACTACGAACTACGAGCAGTACTTC. Its protein product is CASSLTTNYEQYF.

The chain carries TRBV4-3 and TRBJ2-4, with a weak D call TRBD2 (6 bases). Germline CDR1 reads LGHNA; CDR2 reads YSLEER. The CDR3 has 16 residues. The V end was cut by 0 bases, the J end by 0 bases, with 9 bases between. CDR3 amino acids: CASSQDSGLAKNIQYF. In DNA form, the CDR3 reads TGCGCCAGCAGCCAAGATTCGGGACTAGCCAAAAACATTCAGTACTTC.

The chain has TRBV25-1 and TRBJ1-5; 7 bases map to TRBD1. CDR3 size: 14 residues. Per the germline V gene, CDR1 is MGHDK and CDR2 is SYGVNS. V dropped 5 bases and J dropped 0; count of bases not matched to a gene: 1. The CDR3 loop reads CASSRQGSNQPQHF. Written as DNA, the CDR3 is TGTGCCAGCAGTAGACAGGGTAGCAATCAGCCCCAGCATTTT.

This chain uses TRBV10-1 with TRBJ2-7; D might be TRBD1 (7 bases). Trimming left V 0 bases short and J 5 bases short, with 14 bases between. The CDR3 totals 15 residues. Germline CDR1 WNHNN, CDR2 SYGVQD (reference sequence). The CDR3 nucleotides read TGCGCCAGCAGTGAGTCTTCAGGGGGGCGGGACGAGCAGTACTTC. This translates into CASSESSGGRDEQYF.

The rearrangement uses TRBV12-3 or TRBV12-4 and TRBJ1-1, with no clear D. V lost 8 bases to trimming and J lost 5 bases, with 15 bases between them. This CDR3 contains 13 residues. This CDR3 reads CASSLGPGTEAFF. The CDR3 bases are TGTGCCAGCTCCCTCGGTCCGGGGACTGAAGCTTTCTTT.

This chain joins TRBV6-5 and TRBJ2-5; TRBD1 aligns across 7 bases. Germline V lookup: CDR1 MNHEY, CDR2 SVGAGI. The CDR3 consists of 13 residues. V gave up 6 bases and J gave up 2 bases; unmatched junction bases: 3. Here the CDR3 reads CASRGTAQETQYF. CDR3 in DNA: TGTGCCAGCAGGGGGACAGCTCAAGAGACCCAGTACTTC.

This rearrangement joins TRBV30 to TRBJ2-2; the match to TRBD1 covers 10 bases. Germline assignment: CDR1 GTSNPN and CDR2 SVGIG (reference sequence). V trimming: 5 bases; J trimming: 2 bases; junction bases outside the gene matches: 2. The length of the CDR3 is 14 residues. CDR3 nucleotides: TGTGCCTGGGGGACAGGGGCAAACACCGGGGAGCTGTTTTTT. Translation gives CAWGTGANTGELFF.

The J gene is TRBJ2-3, the V gene TRBV7-2; 15 nucleotides agree with TRBD2. Germline assignment: CDR1 SGHTA and CDR2 FQGNSA. Unmatched junction bases numbered 7, after V lost 6 bases and J lost 3 bases. CDR3 length: 17 residues. The CDR3 here is CASSWTSGGGQTDTQYF. In DNA, the CDR3 is TGTGCCAGCAGTTGGACTAGCGGGGGGGGCCAGACAGATACGCAGTATTTT.